Listed here are 23 T cell receptor beta chains from one sample, sequenced in a study of shared clonotypes between healthy human individuals. TCRdb's table, derived via immunoSEQ multiplex PCR, lists solely in-frame clones and lacks some. The sample holds some 500,000 clones, approximately 94% seen once. The sample comprised naive CD4+ T cells sorted from blood. Subset specified: CD45RA+ positively selected. These receptors all stem from a woman in her 30s in good health.

CDR3 in DNA: TGTGCCAGCAGTAGGGGCCAGGGTGGGGAGCAGTACTTC. It yields the protein CASSRGQGGEQYF. This chain links TRBV6-6 with TRBJ2-7; D is possibly TRBD1 (5 bases). Trimming took 5 bases from V and 7 from J, leaving 15 bases between them. The CDR3 is 13 residues long. The germline gives CDR1 MNHNY, CDR2 SVGAGI (reference sequence).

This clone was seen only once. The J gene is TRBJ2-3, the V gene TRBV7-9, with 8 bases lining up with TRBD1. The germline gives CDR1 SEHNR, CDR2 FQNEAQ (reference sequence). There are 16 residues in the CDR3. Unmatched junction bases numbered 7, after V lost 5 bases and J lost 0 bases. This CDR3 reads CASSRSGQGSTDTQYF. In nucleotides, the CDR3 is TGTGCCAGCAGCCGATCCGGACAGGGAAGCACAGATACGCAGTATTTT.

The V and J genes are TRBV6-5 and TRBJ2-7; D is perhaps TRBD1 (7 bases). The CDR3 loop spans 15 amino acids. From germline, CDR1 is MNHEY and CDR2 SVGAGI. Trimming pared 2 bases from V and 5 bases from J, leaving 16 bases between. CDR3 in amino acids: CASSYDFQGGNEQYF. In DNA form, the CDR3 reads TGTGCCAGCAGTTACGATTTCCAGGGGGGTAACGAGCAGTACTTC.

This clone was observed once. CDR3 region: CATSRDQLAGYNEQFF. Written as DNA, the CDR3 is TGTGCCACCAGCAGAGATCAGTTAGCGGGATACAATGAGCAGTTCTTC. J is TRBJ2-1 and V is TRBV15, with 8 nucleotides matching TRBD2. The CDR3 length is 16 residues. Trimming took 0 bases from V and 4 from J; bases not matched to a gene: 5. Germline values: CDR1 LNHNV, CDR2 YYDKDF (reference sequence).

The rearrangement links TRBV28 to TRBJ2-7; a possible D gene is TRBD2 (6 bases). CDR1 is MDHEN, CDR2 SYDVKM, per germline. The CDR3 has 16 residues. Deletions cut 4 bases from V and 1 base from J, with 17 bases between. The CDR3 sequence: CASSSLGTPGSYEQYF. CDR3 sequence (DNA): TGTGCCAGCAGTTCACTCGGGACTCCAGGATCCTACGAGCAGTACTTC. The whole variable domain, filled in from reference TRBV28 and TRBJ2-7, reads DVKVTQSSRYLVKRTGEKVFLECVQDMDHENMFWYRQDPGLGLRLIYFSYDVKMKEKGDIPEGYSVSREKKERFSLILESASTNQTSMYLCASSSLGTPGSYEQYFGPGTRLTVT.

The chain is built from TRBV5-1 and TRBJ2-2, with no clear D. Trimming stripped 5 bases from V and 1 base from J, with 15 bases between. Germline values: CDR1 SGHRS, CDR2 YFSETQ. This CDR3 is 16 amino acids long. The CDR3 loop is CASSQLVAWNTGELFF. The CDR3 nucleotides read TGCGCCAGCAGTCAGCTGGTGGCGTGGAACACCGGGGAGCTGTTTTTT.

On this clone itself: In the same sample, other DNA sequences code for this CDR3. V is TRBV11-2 and J is TRBJ2-7; D is uncertain. CDR1 is SGHAT, CDR2 FQNNGV, per germline. V was cut by 5 bases and J by 1 base, with 3 bases left in between. This CDR3 contains 11 residues. CDR3 DNA sequence: TGTGCCAGCAGCCAGTCCTACGAGCAGTACTTC. Encoded protein: CASSQSYEQYF.

The chain couples TRBV19 to TRBJ1-5, with a weak D call TRBD1 (6 bases). Germline V gives CDR1 LNHDA, CDR2 SQIVND (reference sequence). The V gene lost 7 bases and the J gene lost 0 bases, with 22 bases spanning the gap. The CDR3 has 18 amino acids. CDR3 coding DNA: TGTGCCAGTAAAGTCAATATGGACAGCTTTTATAGCAATCAGCCCCAGCATTTT. This codes for CASKVNMDSFYSNQPQHF.

The rearrangement uses TRBV23-1 and TRBJ2-7; TRBD2 might be the D (6 bases). TRBV23-1 is filed as an ORF, its function uncertain. The CDR3 is 15 amino acids. V was pared by 5 bases and J by 7 bases, with 21 bases between. For the CDR3, the DNA is TGCGCCAGCAGTAAAAGAGCGCCTAGCGTTAAAGAGCAGTACTTC. This encodes CASSKRAPSVKEQYF.

The genes are TRBV2 and TRBJ2-3; TRBD1 is a possible D gene (5 bases). V shed 7 bases and J shed 0 bases, with 11 bases lying between them. This CDR3 region has 14 residues. Germline CDR1 SNHLY, CDR2 FYNNEI. Here the CDR3 DNA reads TGTGCCAGCAACAGGATTTCTAGCACAGATACGCAGTATTTT. This codes for CASNRISSTDTQYF.

The chain combines TRBV10-3 with TRBJ2-7, with 7 positions matching TRBD1. V gave up 5 bases and J gave up 6 bases; unmatched junction bases: 16. The CDR3 covers 16 residues. Germline CDR1 reads ENHRY; CDR2 reads SYGVKD. The CDR3 sequence is CAISSFDRDSFSEQYF. CDR3 DNA sequence: TGTGCCATCAGTTCATTCGACAGGGATTCATTCTCCGAGCAGTACTTC.

The gene calls are TRBV30 and TRBJ1-2; D call uncertain. With 2 bases removed from V and 5 bases from J, the gap between germline ends came to 15 bases. Germline V gene lookup returns CDR1 GTSNPN and CDR2 SVGIG (reference sequence). CDR3 size: 14 residues. The CDR3 nucleotides read TGTGCCTGGAGTCAAGGCAGTGGAAATTATGGCTACACCTTC. Its protein product is CAWSQGSGNYGYTF.

A note on this clone: At one end the junction does not follow the germline gene, possibly because of a read error. The chain uses TRBV4-2 and TRBJ2-7; the D is unclear. The CDR3 length is 13 residues. Germline-derived CDR1 and CDR2 are LGHNA and YNFKEQ. Here the CDR3 reads CASSQDQFYEQYF. The CDR3 DNA sequence: TGTGCCAGCAGTCAAGATCAGTTCTACGAGCAGTACTTC.

The chain links TRBV7-8 to TRBJ2-1; possible D gene TRBD2, 5 bases. The germline CDR1 and CDR2 sequences are SGHVS and FQNEAQ. This CDR3 has 13 residues. Trimming took off 5 bases at V and 4 bases at J, with 9 bases between the two ends. The CDR3: CASSPRGYNEQFF. CDR3 nucleotide sequence: TGTGCCAGCAGCCCCCGAGGGTACAATGAGCAGTTCTTC.

The chain employs TRBV11-1 and TRBJ2-7; D ambiguous. Germline V CDR1 and CDR2: SGHAT, FQDESV (reference sequence). CDR3 length equals 16 residues. Trimming cost V 2 bases and J 2 bases, with 16 bases left between them. The DNA for the CDR3 is TGTGCCAGCAGCTTACTGTCCGCCTCCCATCCCTACGAGCAGTACTTC. It encodes CASSLLSASHPYEQYF.

This sequence joins TRBV30 and TRBJ1-2; D ambiguous. CDR1 is GTSNPN and CDR2 is SVGIG in the germline V gene (reference sequence). Trimming stripped 1 base from V and 6 bases from J, with 12 bases between. The CDR3 is 13 residues long. CDR3 amino acids: CAWSERQTDGYTF. The CDR3 nucleotides are TGTGCCTGGAGTGAGCGGCAGACCGATGGCTACACCTTC.

The chain employs TRBV18 and TRBJ2-5; 8 positions match TRBD1. The length of the CDR3 is 15 residues. V dropped 1 base and J dropped 5; count of bases not matched to a gene: 6. CDR1 KGHSH and CDR2 LQKENI come from the germline V gene. For the CDR3, the DNA is TGTGCCAGCTCACCACAGTCAGGGGGCACCGAGACCCAGTACTTC. It yields the protein CASSPQSGGTETQYF.

CDR3 residues: CASNLGTNTEAFF. As DNA, the CDR3 is TGTGCCAGTAACCTCGGGACAAACACTGAAGCTTTCTTT. The chain has TRBV19 and TRBJ1-1; D possibly corresponds to TRBD1 (6 bases). Germline loops: CDR1 LNHDA, CDR2 SQIVND (reference sequence). The CDR3 runs 13 residues. Trimming stripped 7 bases from V and 2 bases from J, with 11 bases between.

The chain links TRBV5-4 to TRBJ2-7; perhaps TRBD2 as D (6 bases). Germline V gene lookup returns CDR1 SGHNT and CDR2 YYREEE (reference sequence). This CDR3 has 15 residues. The V end was cut by 4 bases, the J end by 2 bases, with 16 bases between. The CDR3 region is CASSNRDLGPYEQYF. In DNA, the CDR3 is TGTGCCAGCAGCAACCGGGACTTGGGGCCCTACGAGCAGTACTTC.

The chain uses TRBV15 and TRBJ2-1; D is unresolved. The CDR3 has 14 residues. Germline-derived CDR1 and CDR2 are LNHNV and YYDKDF (reference sequence). V was pared by 7 bases and J by 1 base, with 11 bases between. The CDR3 nucleotides are TGTGCCACCATCCAGGAGAGTTCCTACAATGAGCAGTTCTTC. It codes for CATIQESSYNEQFF.

This chain links TRBV11-3 with TRBJ2-1, with 8 bases aligning to TRBD2. There are 18 residues in the CDR3. Trimming removed 4 bases from V and 8 bases from J; junction bases left unmatched: 19. The V gene's germline CDR1 is SGHNT and CDR2 YENEEA. CDR3 DNA sequence: TGTGCCAGCAGCTCCGGACGGACCGCTACTAGCGGAGGGGATGAGCAGTTCTTC. It translates to CASSSGRTATSGGDEQFF.

This chain joins TRBV7-9 and TRBJ1-5; TRBD1 agrees at 7 bases. The CDR3 is 15 amino acids. Trimming cost V 3 bases and J 5 bases; bases outside gene matches: 7. CDR1 is SEHNR and CDR2 is FQNEAQ in the germline V gene (reference sequence). CDR3: CASSLLGGGDQPQHF. In DNA, the CDR3 is TGTGCCAGCAGCTTGCTAGGGGGCGGGGATCAGCCCCAGCATTTT.

The table lists this clone with a count of one. CDR3 loop: CASSQARVANNEQFF. CDR3 coding DNA: TGCGCCAGCAGCCAAGCGAGGGTAGCGAACAATGAGCAGTTCTTC. The chain couples TRBV4-1 to TRBJ2-1, with D tentatively TRBD2 (5 bases). The germline V gene encodes CDR1 MGHRA and CDR2 YSYEKL. This CDR3 spans 15 amino acids. The V end was cut by 1 base, the J end by 5 bases, with 12 bases between.